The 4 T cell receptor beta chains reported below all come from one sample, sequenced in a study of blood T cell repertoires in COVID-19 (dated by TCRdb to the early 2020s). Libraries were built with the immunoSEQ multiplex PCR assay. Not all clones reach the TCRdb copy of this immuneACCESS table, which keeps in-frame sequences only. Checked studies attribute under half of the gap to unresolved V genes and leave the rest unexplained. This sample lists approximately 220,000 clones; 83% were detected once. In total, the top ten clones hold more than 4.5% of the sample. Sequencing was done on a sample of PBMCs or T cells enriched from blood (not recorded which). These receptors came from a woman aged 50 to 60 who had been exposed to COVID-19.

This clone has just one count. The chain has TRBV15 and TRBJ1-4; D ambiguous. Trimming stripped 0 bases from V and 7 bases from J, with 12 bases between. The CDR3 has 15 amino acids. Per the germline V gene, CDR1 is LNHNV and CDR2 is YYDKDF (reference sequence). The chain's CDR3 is CATSRDQLEGEKLFF. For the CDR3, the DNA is TGTGCCACCAGCAGAGATCAACTCGAGGGTGAAAAACTGTTTTTT.

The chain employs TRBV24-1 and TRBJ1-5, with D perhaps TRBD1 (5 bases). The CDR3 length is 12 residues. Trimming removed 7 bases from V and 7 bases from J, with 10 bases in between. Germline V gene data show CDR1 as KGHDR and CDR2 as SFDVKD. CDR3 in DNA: TGTGCCACCAGCCAGGGTGGCCAGCCCCAGCATTTT. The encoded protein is CATSQGGQPQHF.

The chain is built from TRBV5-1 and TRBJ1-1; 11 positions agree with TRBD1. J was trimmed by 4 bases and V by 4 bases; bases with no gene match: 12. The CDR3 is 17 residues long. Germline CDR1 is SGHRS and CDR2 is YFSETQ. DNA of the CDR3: TGCGCCAGCAGCCTCCAACCGGGACAGGGGGTTGGCACTGAAGCTTTCTTT. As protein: CASSLQPGQGVGTEAFF.

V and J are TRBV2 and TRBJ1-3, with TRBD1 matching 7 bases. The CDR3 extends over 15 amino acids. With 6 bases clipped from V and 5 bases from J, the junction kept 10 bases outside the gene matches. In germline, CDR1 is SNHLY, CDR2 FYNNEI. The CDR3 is CASSLRQGQRNTIYF. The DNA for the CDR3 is TGTGCCAGCAGCCTCCGACAGGGACAGAGAAACACCATATATTTT.